Described below is a single T cell receptor beta chain sequence and its context. Its target is not known. The CDR3 totals 15 residues. V dropped 5 bases and J dropped 6; count of bases not matched to a gene: 6. The V gene's germline CDR1 is SGHNT and CDR2 YENEEA. Treatment reported: roughly 10-day PBMC culture with coronavirus spike peptide pools or control peptides (ViraFEST assay). Before TCRs were sequenced, ViraFEST expanded antigen-specific T cells with peptide pools. This sample stems from a study of vaccination and CD4 T cells after COVID-19. Once obtained from cultured CD4+ T cells, the DNA was sequenced using the Oncomine TCR Beta short-read assay. TCRdb passed the PCR reads through MiXCR, listing each CDR3 protein once. The sample lists roughly 14,000 distinct CDR3 sequences; 21% were seen once.

The chain combines TRBV11-3 with TRBJ1-6; 8 bases are a match to TRBD1. Sequences were obtained from cultured CD4+ T cells from blood. The source is a human donor with COVID-19. The CDR3 loop reads CASSPRTGSNSPLHF. CDR3 nucleotide sequence: TGTGCCAGCAGCCCCCGGACAGGGTCTAATTCACCCCTCCACTTT.